These 27 T cell receptor beta chains came from one sample sequenced in a study of T-cell memory formation after mild COVID-19. TCRdb analysed the 5' RACE reads with MiXCR anew, one entry per CDR3 protein. The table includes over 500,000 distinct CDR3 sequences, approximately 15% detected once. Material for sequencing was PBMCs or a T cell subset sorted from them (not recorded which). These receptors all come from an adult woman who had mild COVID-19 (a few samples of this study predate the infection). Cell type and time point are not known.

This clonotype showed up just a few times. The V call is TRBV24-1, the J call TRBJ2-1, with D tentatively TRBD1 (5 bases). Germline loops: CDR1 KGHDR, CDR2 SFDVKD. CDR3 length equals 13 residues. Trimming cost V 7 bases and J 4 bases, with 10 bases left between them. The CDR3 nucleotides read TGTGCCACCAGGTCTGACAGTTACAATGAGCAGTTCTTC. This gives the protein CATRSDSYNEQFF.

This clonotype was found a few times. CDR3 region: CASSEDDSSYNEQFF. CDR3 nucleotide sequence: TGTGCCAGCAGTGAGGATGATAGCTCCTACAATGAGCAGTTCTTC. The V and J genes are TRBV2 and TRBJ2-1; D not certain. Germline assignment: CDR1 SNHLY and CDR2 FYNNEI. The CDR3 length is 15 residues. Between the trimmed V and J ends, which lost 3 bases and 0 bases, there was a span of 9 bases.

To note about this clonotype: Being one base from a much bigger clone, this may be a read error. CDR3 sequence (DNA): TGTGCCAGCAGCTTATACTACAATGAGCAGTTCTTC. It encodes CASSLYYNEQFF. The chain carries TRBV7-9 and TRBJ2-1; D unresolved. Between the trimmed V and J ends, which lost 2 bases and 3 bases, there was a span of 2 bases. The CDR3 has 12 residues. Germline CDR1 and CDR2: SEHNR and FQNEAQ (reference sequence).

This clonotype was observed a few times. This chain joins TRBV27 and TRBJ2-2; 12 bases map to TRBD1. Germline values: CDR1 MNHEY, CDR2 SMNVEV (reference sequence). The length of the CDR3 is 16 residues. V shed 5 bases and J 3 bases; nucleotides not matched to a gene: 4. This chain's CDR3 is CASSPGTGGYTGELFF. CDR3 DNA sequence: TGTGCCAGCAGTCCCGGGACAGGGGGCTACACCGGGGAGCTGTTTTTT.

This clonotype was seen only a few times. The chain carries TRBV4-2 and TRBJ2-3; D ambiguous. Trimming took off 5 bases at V and 6 bases at J, with 9 bases between the two ends. Germline values: CDR1 LGHNA, CDR2 YNFKEQ. The length of the CDR3 is 12 residues. The CDR3 nucleotides are TGTGCCAGCAGCAGAGAGGAGGATACGCAGTATTTT. Translated, it gives CASSREEDTQYF.

This chain uses TRBV4-2 with TRBJ2-3, with TRBD2 matching 9 bases. V trimming: 0 bases; J trimming: 2 bases; junction bases outside the gene matches: 6. Germline V CDR1 and CDR2: LGHNA, YNFKEQ. The CDR3 totals 17 residues. The CDR3 region is CASSQDSGGRATDTQYF. CDR3 bases: TGTGCCAGCAGCCAAGATTCTGGCGGGAGGGCCACAGATACGCAGTATTTT.

This clonotype was seen only a few times. V gene TRBV6-2 or TRBV6-3 combines with J gene TRBJ2-5; 7 nucleotides align to TRBD1. This CDR3 has 15 residues. The trim removed 6 bases at V and 4 bases at J, leaving 11 bases unmatched. Per germline, CDR1 MNHEY and CDR2 SVGEGT. The CDR3 protein is CASSPSLGGGETQYF. The CDR3 DNA reads TGTGCCAGCAGCCCGAGTCTAGGGGGCGGAGAGACCCAGTACTTC.

This clonotype was seen a handful of times. This chain links TRBV12-3 or TRBV12-4 with TRBJ2-1; D unclear. This CDR3 is 12 amino acids long. Trimming stripped 4 bases from V and 8 bases from J, with 9 bases between. CDR3: CASSSLSDEQFF. The CDR3 DNA sequence: TGTGCCAGCAGTTCGCTGAGCGATGAGCAGTTCTTC.

In the case of this clonotype: A much larger clonotype is one base distant, so this may be a read error. V gene TRBV29-1 combines with J gene TRBJ2-2; D may be TRBD2 (6 bases). This CDR3 is 12 amino acids long. Germline V gene data show CDR1 as SQVTM and CDR2 as ANQGSEA. The CDR3 DNA follows: TGCATCGTAGAAGCGGGTACCGGGGAGCTGTTTTTT. This codes for CIVEAGTGELFF.

This clonotype was seen ten or more times. J is TRBJ2-7 and V is TRBV12-3 or TRBV12-4; 9 nucleotides line up with TRBD1. V lost 1 base to trimming and J lost 2 bases; unmatched junction nucleotides: 3. The CDR3 covers 15 residues. CDR3 loop: CASSLGTGVPYEQYF. The CDR3 DNA reads TGTGCCAGCAGTTTAGGGACAGGGGTTCCCTACGAGCAGTACTTC.

This clonotype was observed many times. This chain connects TRBV7-6 to TRBJ2-1; 14 nucleotides line up with TRBD2. The CDR3 consists of 16 residues. V lost 5 bases and J lost 10; bases outside the gene matches: 10. The germline CDR1 and CDR2 sequences are SGHVS and FNYEAQ. The CDR3 loop is CASSPEPGLAGEEQFF. As DNA, the CDR3 is TGTGCCAGCAGCCCCGAACCGGGACTAGCGGGAGAAGAGCAGTTCTTC.

The rearrangement links TRBV24-1 to TRBJ2-1, with 8 bases identical to TRBD2. Germline-derived CDR1 and CDR2 are KGHDR and SFDVKD. The CDR3 is made up of 14 amino acids. J was trimmed by 7 bases and V by 6 bases; bases with no gene match: 7. The CDR3: CATSSTGGYNEQFF. The CDR3 coding sequence is TGTGCCACCAGTAGCACGGGGGGGTATAATGAGCAGTTCTTC.

At least ten counts were recorded for this clonotype. This chain connects TRBV29-1 to TRBJ2-7; 8 nucleotides align to TRBD1. The CDR3 sequence is 14 residues long. Germline-derived CDR1 and CDR2 are SQVTM and ANQGSEA. With V trimmed by 7 bases and J by 2 bases, 10 bases remained unmatched. The CDR3 DNA reads as TGCAGCGCACGGAAAGACAGGGGTCCCTACGAGCAGTACTTC. Translated: CSARKDRGPYEQYF.

This clonotype was detected only once. This chain uses TRBV6-1 with TRBJ1-1, with D unresolved. Between the trimmed V and J ends, which lost 10 bases and 6 bases, there was a span of 18 bases. Looked up from germline, CDR1 is MNHNS and CDR2 is SASEGT. This CDR3 has 13 residues. The CDR3 DNA follows: TGTGCCACCGACGGGTGGTCGATGGCTGAAGCTTTCTTT. Its protein is CATDGWSMAEAFF.

This clonotype was found a few times. The V call is TRBV3-1, the J call TRBJ2-1; D possibly corresponds to TRBD1 (6 bases). Germline V CDR1 and CDR2: LGHDT, YNNKEL (reference sequence). V was shortened by 5 bases and J by 8 bases, with 10 bases between the two germline ends. The CDR3 contains 12 residues. The chain's CDR3 is CASSSQGYEQFF. In DNA, the CDR3 is TGTGCCAGCAGCTCCCAGGGGTATGAGCAGTTCTTC.

The chain recombines TRBV15 with TRBJ1-1; TRBD1 matches at 7 bases. This CDR3 region has 16 residues. The germline CDR1 and CDR2 sequences are LNHNV and YYDKDF (reference sequence). J was trimmed by 1 base and V by 4 bases; bases with no gene match: 9. In DNA, the CDR3 is TGTGCCACCAGCATAGCGAGGAACAGGGGGAACACTGAAGCTTTCTTT. Translation gives CATSIARNRGNTEAFF.

The V call is TRBV6-5, the J call TRBJ2-2; 9 bases fit TRBD1. V trimming: 0 bases; J trimming: 5 bases; junction bases outside the gene matches: 7. This CDR3 spans 17 amino acids. Germline assignment: CDR1 MNHEY and CDR2 SVGAGI. As DNA, the CDR3 is TGTGCCAGCAGTTACTCGGGATACAGGGGGCAGACCGGGGAGCTGTTTTTT. Protein: CASSYSGYRGQTGELFF.

This clonotype appeared a few times. The chain uses TRBV5-6 and TRBJ2-7, with D perhaps TRBD2 (6 bases). This CDR3 region has 15 residues. CDR1 SGHDT and CDR2 YYEEEE come from the germline V gene. Trimming cost V 0 bases and J 0 bases, with 10 bases left between them. CDR3 nucleotide sequence: TGTGCCAGCAGCTTGGGCGGGGCAAACTCCTACGAGCAGTACTTC. Its translation: CASSLGGANSYEQYF.

This clonotype was counted ten times or more. This chain connects TRBV7-2 to TRBJ2-1; D call uncertain. Trimming removed 2 bases from V and 8 bases from J, with 4 bases in between. Germline V gene lookup returns CDR1 SGHTA and CDR2 FQGNSA. The CDR3 totals 11 residues. CDR3 coding DNA: TGTGCCAGCAGCTTAATTCATGAGCAGTTCTTC. This encodes CASSLIHEQFF.

The table lists this clonotype with a few counts. The chain uses TRBV12-3 or TRBV12-4 and TRBJ2-1; D may match TRBD1 or TRBD2 (5 bases each). V gave up 2 bases and J gave up 4 bases, with 18 bases separating them. This CDR3 spans 17 amino acids. The CDR3: CASSLPRVGVTYNEQFF. Written as DNA, the CDR3 is TGTGCCAGCAGTTTACCCAGGGTGGGGGTTACTTACAATGAGCAGTTCTTC.

The sample holds a few counts of this clonotype. J is TRBJ2-2 and V is TRBV10-3; 7 nucleotides agree with TRBD2. V shed 7 bases and J 1 base; nucleotides not matched to a gene: 6. Per germline, CDR1 ENHRY and CDR2 SYGVKD. The CDR3 is 15 residues long. The CDR3 reads CAINPSGWNTGELFF. CDR3 nucleotides: TGTGCCATCAATCCTAGCGGTTGGAACACCGGGGAGCTGTTTTTT.

This clonotype was counted only a few times. This chain uses TRBV12-3 or TRBV12-4 with TRBJ2-1; the D gene is possibly TRBD1 (6 bases). V shed 3 bases and J shed 4 bases, with 19 bases lying between them. CDR3 length equals 17 residues. The CDR3 nucleotides are TGTGCCAGCAGTTTCCTCCCGGGACAAACCCCATACAATGAGCAGTTCTTC. It specifies CASSFLPGQTPYNEQFF.

This clonotype has more than one count but fewer than ten. The chain carries TRBV12-3 or TRBV12-4 and TRBJ2-3, with 10 positions matching TRBD2. Germline trimming cut 1 base from V and 11 bases from J; bases unmatched to any gene: 3. This CDR3 region has 13 residues. DNA for the CDR3: TGTGCCAGCAGTTTAGGGACTAGCGGTGAGCAGTATTTT. Its translation: CASSLGTSGEQYF.

This clonotype was counted only a few times. The V gene is TRBV24-1, the J gene TRBJ2-3, with TRBD1 identical over 10 bases. The germline V gene has CDR1 KGHDR and CDR2 SFDVKD. J was trimmed by 0 bases and V by 4 bases; bases with no gene match: 3. This CDR3 is 16 amino acids long. This CDR3 reads CATSEWGQGSTDTQYF. The CDR3 DNA is TGTGCCACCAGTGAGTGGGGACAGGGGAGCACAGATACGCAGTATTTT.

The chain links TRBV25-1 to TRBJ1-2; D remains ambiguous. Germline-derived CDR1 and CDR2 are MGHDK and SYGVNS. The V gene lost 2 bases and the J gene lost 5 bases, with 15 bases spanning the gap. This CDR3 region has 15 residues. CDR3 in amino acids: CASSEPGKGGYGYTF. The CDR3 nucleotides are TGTGCCAGCAGTGAACCGGGAAAGGGAGGGTATGGCTACACCTTC.

The chain recombines TRBV5-4 with TRBJ1-2, with D perhaps TRBD1 (5 bases). The CDR3 sequence is 16 residues long. In germline, CDR1 is SGHNT, CDR2 YYREEE (reference sequence). V shed 4 bases and J shed 3 bases, with 19 bases lying between them. The CDR3 here is CASSENSGGRDYGYTF. In DNA, the CDR3 is TGTGCCAGCAGCGAGAATTCTGGGGGAAGGGACTATGGCTACACCTTC.

This clonotype has a handful of counts. This rearrangement joins TRBV7-2 to TRBJ2-1; D possibly matches TRBD1 or TRBD2 (5 bases each). V gave up 0 bases and J gave up 6 bases, with 12 bases separating them. CDR3 length equals 15 residues. Germline assignment: CDR1 SGHTA and CDR2 FQGNSA. CDR3 DNA sequence: TGTGCCAGCAGCTTAGCAGAGGGGCTAGTCAATGAGCAGTTCTTC. Translated, it gives CASSLAEGLVNEQFF.